Listed below are T cell receptor beta chains from one sample, sequenced in a study of blood T cell repertoires in COVID-19. Profiling relied on immunoSEQ multiplex PCR, and the TCRdb table lists in-frame clones only, not all of them. The sample shows over 90,000 clones, roughly 80% of them seen only once. Sample: peripheral blood. These receptors were collected from a man at least 80 years old with active or convalescent COVID-19. Both conserved end residues are part of each CDR3. Fields, in order: D gene, V gene, clone size, J gene, CDR3 DNA, CDR3 protein. A D gene is named only where the DNA matches it firmly. Some rows mark clone size as missing; the rest say once, few, many or name a class of expanded clone.

>NA|TRBV24-1|once|TRBJ2-3
TGTGCCACCTCAAGGTGGGGGGACACAGATACGCAGTATTTT
CATSRWGDTDTQYF
>NA|TRBV6-5|NA|TRBJ2-2
TGTGCCAGCCAGCTGGGGCCCACCGGGGAGCTGTTTTTT
CASQLGPTGELFF
>NA|TRBV6-5|NA|TRBJ1-2
TGTGCCAGCTATCGGGTTGGCTACACCTTC
CASYRVGYTF
>TRBD1|TRBV19|once|TRBJ1-6
TGTGCCAGTAGCCCACAGGGGTATAATTCACCCCTCCACTTT
CASSPQGYNSPLHF
>NA|TRBV19|once|TRBJ1-1
TGTGCCAGTAGTGCCCCGGACAGAGACACTGAAGCTTTCTTT
CASSAPDRDTEAFF
>NA|TRBV6-5|NA|TRBJ1-3
TGTGCCAGCAGCACGTTGGGGGGAGACGGAAACACCATATATTTT
CASSTLGGDGNTIYF
>NA|TRBV3-1/TRBV3-2|NA|TRBJ2-7
TGTGCCAGCAGCCTCACGGGTGCCTACGAGCAGTACTTC
CASSLTGAYEQYF
>TRBD1|TRBV9|NA|TRBJ1-3
TGTGCCAGCAGCGGACAGGGGACGGGAAACACCATATATTTT
CASSGQGTGNTIYF
>TRBD1|TRBV7-8|NA|TRBJ1-2
TGTGCCAGCAGCCAAGAAATCAGGGGGATCTATGGCTACACCTTC
CASSQEIRGIYGYTF
>TRBD1|TRBV10-2|few|TRBJ2-7
TGCGCCAGCAGAGGACAGGGAGTTGCCTACGAGCAGTACTTC
CASRGQGVAYEQYF
>NA|TRBV9|NA|TRBJ2-2
TGTGCCAGCAGCCCGCGGGGAGCGAACACCGGGGAGCTGTTTTTT
CASSPRGANTGELFF
>TRBD1|TRBV27|NA|TRBJ1-5
TGTGCCTGCAGTCGACAGGGCCAAAGCAATCAGCCCCAGCATTTT
CACSRQGQSNQPQHF
>NA|TRBV19|NA|TRBJ1-1
TGTGCCAGTAGTAGGGACATTTTGTCTGAAGCTTTCTTT
CASSRDILSEAFF
>NA|TRBV14|NA|TRBJ2-7
TGTGCCAGCAGCCAGTCAGGGGGGTACGAGCAGTACTTC
CASSQSGGYEQYF
>NA|TRBV10-3|NA|TRBJ2-2
TGTGCCATCAGTGAGCAGGAGGGTCGTATCACCGGGGAGCTGTTTTTT
CAISEQEGRITGELFF
>NA|TRBV2|NA|TRBJ2-7
TGTGCCAGCGTATCTGGGGGGGCGAGCCTTTACGAGCAGTACTTC
CASVSGGASLYEQYF
>NA|TRBV15|NA|TRBJ1-4
TGTGCCACCAGCCAAGATGGTAGGGGGGGACGTGAAAAACTGTTTTTT
CATSQDGRGGREKLFF
>NA|TRBV3-1/TRBV3-2|NA|TRBJ2-5
TGTGCCAGCACCTCCCCGGTGGAGACCCAGTACTTC
CASTSPVETQYF
>NA|TRBV10-3|NA|TRBJ1-2
TGTGCCATTACCGGGACATCGGATGGCTACACCTTC
CAITGTSDGYTF
>NA|TRBV19|NA|TRBJ1-1
TGTGCCAGTAGTATAGTGGCGGGGAACACTGAAGCTTTCTTT
CASSIVAGNTEAFF
>NA|TRBV18|few|TRBJ2-7
TGTGCCAGCTCACCATCCGGGGTCTACGAGCAGTACTTC
CASSPSGVYEQYF
>NA|TRBV12-5|NA|TRBJ1-5
TGTGCTAGTGGTTACAACAATCAGCCCCAGCATTTT
CASGYNNQPQHF
>NA|TRBV29-1|NA|TRBJ1-1
TGCAGCGTCCCGTCCGGCCGGGGCACTGAAGCTTTCTTT
CSVPSGRGTEAFF
>NA|TRBV4-3|NA|TRBJ2-2
TGCGCCAGCAGCCTTCGGAACACCGGGGAGCTGTTTTTT
CASSLRNTGELFF
>TRBD2|TRBV10-1|NA|TRBJ2-7
TGCGCCAGCAGTGAGTATGATAAGCGGGGGTGCGAGCAGTACTTC
CASSEYDKRGCEQYF
>NA|TRBV7-3|NA|TRBJ1-6
TGTGCCAGCAGCCCCCCGGTAAGCTCCTATAATTCACCCCTCCACTTT
CASSPPVSSYNSPLHF
>TRBD1|TRBV4-1|NA|TRBJ2-3
TGCGCCAGCAGCCAAGAGCCGGAAGGGGGCATCACAGATACGCAGTATTTT
CASSQEPEGGITDTQYF
>NA|TRBV6-5|NA|TRBJ1-5
TGTGCCAGCAGTTATGGGGGGAATCAGCCCCAGCATTTT
CASSYGGNQPQHF
>NA|TRBV29-1|NA|TRBJ1-3
TGCAGCGCCCGGGTCACCGCGGGAAACACCATATATTTT
CSARVTAGNTIYF
>NA|TRBV18|NA|TRBJ2-1
TGTGCCAGCTCACTACAGGGCCCCAATGAGCAGTTCTTC
CASSLQGPNEQFF
>TRBD1|TRBV5-6|NA|TRBJ2-7
TGTGCCAGCAGCCAACAGGGGGGCGAGCAGTACTTC
CASSQQGGEQYF
>NA|TRBV25-1|NA|TRBJ1-4
TGTGCCAGCAGTGAGAACAGGATAAGGGGGATTCGTGAAAAACTGTTTTTT
CASSENRIRGIREKLFF
>NA|TRBV18|NA|TRBJ1-3
TGTGCCAGCTCACCGTGGGACCGGGGGGGAAACACCATATATTTT
CASSPWDRGGNTIYF
>TRBD1|TRBV19|few|TRBJ1-4
TGTGCCAGTAGTATGGGACAGGGGGACGAAAAACTGTTTTTT
CASSMGQGDEKLFF
>TRBD2|TRBV9|NA|TRBJ2-3
TGTGCCAGCAATCCCCTAGCGGGGGGGCCAGATACGCAGTATTTT
CASNPLAGGPDTQYF
>TRBD1|TRBV6-5|few|TRBJ2-7
TGTGCCAGCAGCCCAGCCCGCAGGGGGGAGCAGTACTTC
CASSPARRGEQYF
>NA|TRBV3-1/TRBV3-2|NA|TRBJ2-1
TGTGCCAGCAGCCAAACAGGGACCGAGCAGTTCTTC
CASSQTGTEQFF
>NA|TRBV6-6|NA|TRBJ1-5
TGTGCCAGCAGTTCCCCGGACAGTTCGGTGGGGACCCAGCATTTT
CASSSPDSSVGTQHF
>TRBD2|TRBV19|once|TRBJ2-1
TGTGCCAGTAGTATACGGGCGGGGGGGGCCGTATACAATGAGCAGTTCTTC
CASSIRAGGAVYNEQFF
>TRBD1|TRBV4-2|NA|TRBJ1-3
TGTGCCAGCAGCCAAGATTTGAGACAGGGGGCGGATGGAAACACCATATATTTT
CASSQDLRQGADGNTIYF
>NA|TRBV10-3|NA|TRBJ2-5
TGTGCCATCAGCCTGACTAGTGCGGAGACCCAGTACTTC
CAISLTSAETQYF
>NA|TRBV24-1|NA|TRBJ2-1
TGTGCCACCCCCTACTACAATGAGCAGTTCTTC
CATPYYNEQFF
>TRBD1|TRBV10-3|NA|TRBJ2-5
TGTGCCTCACAGGGGCTGCAAGAGACCCAGTACTTC
CASQGLQETQYF
>TRBD1|TRBV7-9|NA|TRBJ1-1
TGTGCCAGCAGCTCTCCAGGGGGGTCCACTGAAGCTTTCTTT
CASSSPGGSTEAFF
>NA|TRBV19|NA|TRBJ2-1
TGTGCCAGTAGTCCAAACCGGGACATGAGCTCCTACAATGAGCAGTTCTTC
CASSPNRDMSSYNEQFF
>NA|TRBV18|NA|TRBJ1-5
TGTGCCAGCTCACCCCGGGTTGGGGGGAATCAGCCCCAGCATTTT
CASSPRVGGNQPQHF
>NA|TRBV10-3|NA|TRBJ1-4
TGTGCCATCAGTGAGTCGGTACGGGAAAACCGAAAACTGTTTTTT
CAISESVRENRKLFF
>TRBD1|TRBV4-3|NA|TRBJ1-1
TGCGCCAGCAGCCAAGGACAGGGGGCGAGCACTGAAGCTTTCTTT
CASSQGQGASTEAFF
>TRBD2|TRBV3-1/TRBV3-2|few|TRBJ2-7
TGTGCCAGCAGCCTAGCGGGGGCCTTGACCTACGAGCAGTACTTC
CASSLAGALTYEQYF
>NA|TRBV10-2|NA|TRBJ2-7
TGCGCCAGCAGTGAGTCGGAGCTGAAGCAGTACTTC
CASSESELKQYF
>NA|TRBV4-1|NA|TRBJ2-7
TGCGCCAGCAGCCGGTCTAGCCAAGGAGACGAGCAGTACTTC
CASSRSSQGDEQYF
>NA|TRBV15|NA|TRBJ1-4
TGTGCCACCAGCAACGGCAGGGATTCTGCAACTAATGAAAAACTGTTTTTT
CATSNGRDSATNEKLFF
>TRBD1|TRBV5-4|NA|TRBJ1-3
TGTGCCAGCAGCTTGGGATTTTTGGGACAGGGAAGAAACACCATATATTTT
CASSLGFLGQGRNTIYF
>NA|TRBV12-3/TRBV12-4|few|TRBJ1-6
TGTGCCAGCAGTAACAGGAATTCTCCCCTCCACTTT
CASSNRNSPLHF